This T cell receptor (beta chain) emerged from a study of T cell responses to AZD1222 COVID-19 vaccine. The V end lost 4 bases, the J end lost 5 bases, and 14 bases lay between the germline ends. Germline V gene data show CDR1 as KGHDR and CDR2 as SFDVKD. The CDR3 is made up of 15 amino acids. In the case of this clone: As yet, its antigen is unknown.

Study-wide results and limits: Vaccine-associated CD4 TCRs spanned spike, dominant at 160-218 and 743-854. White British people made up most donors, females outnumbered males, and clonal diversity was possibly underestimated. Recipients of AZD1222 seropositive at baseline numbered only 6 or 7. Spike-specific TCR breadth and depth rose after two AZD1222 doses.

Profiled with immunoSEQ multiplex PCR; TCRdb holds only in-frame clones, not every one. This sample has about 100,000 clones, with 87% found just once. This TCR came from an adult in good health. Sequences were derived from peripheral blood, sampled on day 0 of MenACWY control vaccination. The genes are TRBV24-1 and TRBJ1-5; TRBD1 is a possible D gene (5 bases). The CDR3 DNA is TGTGCCACCAGTGAAAGAGGGGCCAAAGATCAGCCCCAGCATTTT. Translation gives CATSERGAKDQPQHF.